The present T cell receptor beta chain was sequenced within a study of cytomegalovirus exposure and HLA in healthy donors. Overall study context: Ancestry clustering placed around 81% of roughly 410 genotyped donors in the Caucasian-associated cluster.

As regards this clone: As yet, its antigen is unknown.

Donors counted as nominally healthy when sampled, yet unrecorded immune exposures were likely. Germline V gives CDR1 SGHRS, CDR2 YFSETQ. The CDR3 sequence is 16 residues long. V was shortened by 5 bases and J by 0 bases, with 15 bases between the two germline ends. The PCR ran on 60 Vbeta and 13 Jbeta primers. Produced via immunoSEQ multiplex PCR; TCRdb's table is partial and in-frame only. The table records 160,000 or so clones, 80% to 90% of them present only once. Points from the study as a whole: Accounts indicate the classifier identified cytomegalovirus status with strong specificity and sensitivity. With later analysis, a missense DCLRE1C variant became linked to TCR beta V- and J-gene trimming.

The receptor comes from a man aged 45-65 years in good health and CMV-seropositive. Sequenced material: PBMCs. This rearrangement joins TRBV5-1 to TRBJ1-3; possibly TRBD1 for D (5 bases). CDR3 sequence reads: CASRDSGAPSGNTIYF. As DNA, the CDR3 is TGCGCCAGCAGAGATAGTGGGGCCCCCTCTGGAAACACCATATATTTT.